This TCR beta chain was obtained from a study of read filtering for tumor transcriptome and immune sequencing. Findings of the study overall: RNA-seq captured clonotypes less deeply and reliably than IR-seq. Dropping single-read clonotypes raised IR-seq and RNA-seq shared-clonotype correlation.

From 350 to 500 ng of RNA, a library with molecular barcoded alpha/delta and beta/gamma adaptors was made. TCRdb reanalysed the reads using MiXCR and keeps one entry per CDR3 protein. Of over 45,000 distinct CDR3 sequences listed, 20% to 25% are singletons. For this clonotype: Its specificity is unknown.

Between the trimmed V and J ends, which lost 5 bases and 4 bases, there was a span of 13 bases. Germline V gene lookup returns CDR1 SEHNR and CDR2 FQNEAQ (reference sequence). CDR3 length: 14 amino acids. The source of this sequence is a donor at least 40 years old with multiple myeloma. Specimen: a population of CD138-negative cells sorted from bone marrow. The chain uses TRBV7-9 and TRBJ2-3, with D unresolved. For the CDR3, the DNA is TGTGCCAGCAGCGCGGCAGGCGCGGCAGATACGCAGTATTTT. This encodes CASSAAGAADTQYF.